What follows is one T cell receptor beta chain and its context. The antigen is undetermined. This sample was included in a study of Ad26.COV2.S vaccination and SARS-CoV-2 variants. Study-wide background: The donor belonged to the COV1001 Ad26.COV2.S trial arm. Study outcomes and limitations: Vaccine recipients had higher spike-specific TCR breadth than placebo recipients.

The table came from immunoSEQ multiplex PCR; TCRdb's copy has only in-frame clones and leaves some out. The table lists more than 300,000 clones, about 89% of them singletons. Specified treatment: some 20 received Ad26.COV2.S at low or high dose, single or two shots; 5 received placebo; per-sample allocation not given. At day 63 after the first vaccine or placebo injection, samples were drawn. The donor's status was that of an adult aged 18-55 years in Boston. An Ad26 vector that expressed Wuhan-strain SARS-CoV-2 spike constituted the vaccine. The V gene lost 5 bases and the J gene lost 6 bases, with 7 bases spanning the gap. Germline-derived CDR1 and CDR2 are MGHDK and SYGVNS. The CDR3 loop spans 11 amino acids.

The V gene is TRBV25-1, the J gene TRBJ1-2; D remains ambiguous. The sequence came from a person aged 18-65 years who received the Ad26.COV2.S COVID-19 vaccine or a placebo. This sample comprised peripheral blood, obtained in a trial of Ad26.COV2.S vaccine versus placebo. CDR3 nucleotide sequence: TGTGCCAGCAGTACTTTCCATGGCTACACCTTC. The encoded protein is CASSTFHGYTF.